The present TCR beta chain was sequenced within a study of tumor-infiltrating lymphocytes in primary liver carcinoma (dated by TCRdb to between 2016 and 2019). Background on the whole study: Surgical resection was performed in China between 2015 and early 2016 on about 5 patients with histopathologically diagnosed primary liver carcinoma. Of the five patients, three men and two women aged 30 to 69 years, four had hepatocellular carcinoma and one had combined HCC and intrahepatic cholangiocarcinoma. The tumors of the five patients were staged as T1-T3 N0M0, with maximum diameters ranging from 4.2 to 10 cm. Each sample produced roughly 3.5 to 8 million productive TCRbeta reads, and read depth showed no significant difference between tissue types. TCRbeta repertoire sequencing, expression microarrays and whole-exome sequencing were combined in the study across five regions of each liver tumor, with adjacent normal tissue and blood also included. TCRbeta repertoire sequencing covered 35 specimens from 5 patients: approximately 25 tumor regions, 5 adjacent noncancerous liver tissues and 5 peripheral blood samples. Technical replicate repertoires showed high reproducibility, with mean shared-clone rates about 0.88 and correlation coefficients above 0.95. Overall results and qualifications from the work: Repertoire overlap was higher between tumor regions (mean around 35%) than tumor-adjacent (17%) or tumor-blood (14%) pairs, consistent with antigen-driven expansion. Because the samples were bulk and unsorted, CD4+ and CD8+ T cell repertoires could not be compared. Compared with blood, tumors had a significantly larger share of the repertoire taken up by the top 250 clones (p = 0.039). Only the TCR beta chain was sequenced, which likely underestimates true repertoire diversity because unpaired alpha chains were not captured. Only 4 or 5 patients were included in the study, and the authors note that the findings should be validated in a larger study.

There are 15 amino acids in the CDR3, from cysteine to phenylalanine inclusive. Of the read, only the CDR3 DNA is kept; its 45 bases are in frame from base 1. The germline V gene (reference sequence) provides CDR1 SGHAT and CDR2 FQDESV. With regard to this clonotype: The specificity of this receptor is unknown. One end of the junction varies from germline; a read error may be responsible.

Blood RNA was extracted from unsorted whole blood using TRIzol reagent, and germline DNA was obtained with the DNeasy Blood & Tissue kit. At the time of sampling, the patients were treatment-naive and had chronic HBV infection. Around 4 milliliters of peripheral blood were collected into K2EDTA tubes before surgery. Using a constant-region primer and ProtoScript II reverse transcriptase, TCRbeta-specific cDNA was reverse-transcribed from about 540 ng total RNA. TCRbeta libraries were built with three nested multiplex PCR rounds, a slightly modified ARM-PCR procedure. Multiplex TRBV1-TRBV30 forward primers and a Cbeta reverse primer were used in the first two PCR rounds, each of which was run for around 10 cycles. Sample barcodes and Illumina adapters were added in a final 25-cycle PCR with Deep VentR polymerase. Amplicons of 200-500 bp were gel-purified with a QIAquick gel extraction kit before sequencing. The TCRbeta amplicons were sequenced with 250-bp paired-end reads on an Illumina HiSeq 2500. In the original analysis: To recover full CDR3 sequences, reads were quality-trimmed using Trimmomatic v0.33 and paired reads were then merged using FLASH v1.2.11. V, D and J germline segments were assigned to the rearranged TCRbeta sequences by MiGEC v1.2.1b. Clonotype statistics, along with Shannon-Wiener diversity indices, were calculated using VDJtools v1.0.0. Except for diversity analysis, only each sample's 250 most abundant clonotypes were used in subsequent analyses to reduce sampling bias. In TCRdb, the public reads were trimmed at Q25 with fastp and aligned with MiXCR, with productive beta chains retained. For every CDR3 protein sequence, its rows merge into one entry that carries the most common genes and DNA. TCRdb's processing, not the authors', yielded these V and J calls. Across this sample there are around 330,000 distinct CDR3 sequences, with 58% seen only once. The leading ten clones occupy more than 15% of the sample.

In this chain, TRBV11-1 is recombined with TRBJ2-7; the D gene is perhaps TRBD2, from 5 matching bases. The clonotype comes from a woman aged 30 to 39 with primary liver carcinoma and hepatitis B virus infection. The specimen sequenced was peripheral blood. The CDR3 loop reads CASSPHGILSCEQYF. The DNA sequence is as follows: TGTGCCAGCAGCCCTCACGGGATCTTGTCCTGCGAGCAGTACTTC.